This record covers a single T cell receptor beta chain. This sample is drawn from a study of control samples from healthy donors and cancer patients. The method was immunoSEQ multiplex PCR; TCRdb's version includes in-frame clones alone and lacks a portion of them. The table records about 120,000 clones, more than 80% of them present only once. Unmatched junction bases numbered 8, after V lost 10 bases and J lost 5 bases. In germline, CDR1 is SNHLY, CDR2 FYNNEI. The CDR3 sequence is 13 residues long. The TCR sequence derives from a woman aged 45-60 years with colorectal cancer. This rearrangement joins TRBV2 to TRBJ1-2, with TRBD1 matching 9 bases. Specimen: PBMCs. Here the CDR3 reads CATLQGAGYGYTF. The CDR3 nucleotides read TGTGCCACACTACAGGGGGCGGGGTATGGCTACACCTTC.